The clone carrying this TCR beta chain has a handful of counts. Sequencing used immunoSEQ multiplex PCR; TCRdb keeps in-frame clones, though not all of them. This sample has around 250,000 clones, with about 86% found just once. This entry belongs to a study of blood T cell repertoires in COVID-19. Study as a whole: The origin of the acute and convalescent COVID-19 samples was the United States, Italy and Spain. In each case, the material was cDNA or gDNA derived from T cells, B-cell-depleted T cells, or PBMCs.

Germline values: CDR1 SQVTM, CDR2 ANQGSEA. This CDR3 has 12 amino acids. This clonotype was obtained from a man over 45 with active or convalescent COVID-19. V usage is TRBV29-1 and J usage is TRBJ1-2; 7 nucleotides match TRBD1. Sequencing input: peripheral blood. The CDR3 is CATRDRNYGYTF. CDR3 DNA: TGCGCAACGAGGGACAGAAACTATGGCTACACCTTC.